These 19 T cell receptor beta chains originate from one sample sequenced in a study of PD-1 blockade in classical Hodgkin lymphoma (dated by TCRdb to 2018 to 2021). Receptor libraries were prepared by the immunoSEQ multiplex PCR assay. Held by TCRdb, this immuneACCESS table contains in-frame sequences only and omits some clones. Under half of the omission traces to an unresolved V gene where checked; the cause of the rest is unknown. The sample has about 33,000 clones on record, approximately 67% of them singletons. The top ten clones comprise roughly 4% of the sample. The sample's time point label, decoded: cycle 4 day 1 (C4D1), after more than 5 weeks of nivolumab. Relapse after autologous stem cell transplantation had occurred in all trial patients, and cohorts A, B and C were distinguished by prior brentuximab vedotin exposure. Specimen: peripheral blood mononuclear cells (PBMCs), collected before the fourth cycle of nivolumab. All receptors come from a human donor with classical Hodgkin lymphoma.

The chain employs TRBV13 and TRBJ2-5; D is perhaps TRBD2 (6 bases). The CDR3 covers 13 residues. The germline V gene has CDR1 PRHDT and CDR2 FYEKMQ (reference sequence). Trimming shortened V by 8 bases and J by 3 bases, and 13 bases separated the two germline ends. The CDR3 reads CASHLGGEETQYF. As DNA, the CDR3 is TGTGCCAGCCACCTCGGCGGGGAAGAGACCCAGTACTTC.

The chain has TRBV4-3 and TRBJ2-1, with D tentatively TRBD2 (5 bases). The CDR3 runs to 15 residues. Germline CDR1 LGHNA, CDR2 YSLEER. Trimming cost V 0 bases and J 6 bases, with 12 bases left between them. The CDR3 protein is CASSQDPGLVNEQFF. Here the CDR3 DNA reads TGCGCCAGCAGCCAAGATCCGGGATTGGTCAATGAGCAGTTCTTC.

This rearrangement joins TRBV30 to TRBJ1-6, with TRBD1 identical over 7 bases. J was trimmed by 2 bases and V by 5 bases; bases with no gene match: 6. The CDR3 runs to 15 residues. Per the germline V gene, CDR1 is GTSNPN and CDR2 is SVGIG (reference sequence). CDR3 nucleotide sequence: TGTGCCTGGGTTAAGGGGGCCACCTATAATTCACCCCTCCACTTT. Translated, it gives CAWVKGATYNSPLHF.

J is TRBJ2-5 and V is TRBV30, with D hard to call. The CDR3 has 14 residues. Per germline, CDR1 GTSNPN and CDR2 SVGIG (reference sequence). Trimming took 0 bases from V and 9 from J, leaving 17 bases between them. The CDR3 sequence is CAWSVSLLQSAQYF. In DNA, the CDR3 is TGTGCCTGGAGTGTCAGCCTCCTCCAGTCGGCCCAGTACTTC.

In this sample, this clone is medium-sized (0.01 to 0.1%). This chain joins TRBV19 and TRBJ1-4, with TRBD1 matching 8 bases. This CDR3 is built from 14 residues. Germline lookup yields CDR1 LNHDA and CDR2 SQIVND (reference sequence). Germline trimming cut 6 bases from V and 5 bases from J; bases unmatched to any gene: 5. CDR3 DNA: TGTGCCAGTAGCCGACAGGGGTTGAATGAAAAACTGTTTTTT. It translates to CASSRQGLNEKLFF.

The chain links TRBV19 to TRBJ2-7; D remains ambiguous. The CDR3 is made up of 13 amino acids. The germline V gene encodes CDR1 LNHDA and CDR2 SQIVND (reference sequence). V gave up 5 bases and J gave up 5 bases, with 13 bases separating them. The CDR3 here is CASSLQPVDEQYF. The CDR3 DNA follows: TGTGCCAGTAGTCTTCAACCAGTGGACGAGCAGTACTTC.

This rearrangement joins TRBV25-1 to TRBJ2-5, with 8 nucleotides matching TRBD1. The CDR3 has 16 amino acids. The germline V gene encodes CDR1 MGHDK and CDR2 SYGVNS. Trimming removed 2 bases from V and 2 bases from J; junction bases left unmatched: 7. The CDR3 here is CASSEADRGIQETQYF. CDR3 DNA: TGTGCCAGCAGTGAAGCCGACAGGGGAATACAAGAGACCCAGTACTTC.

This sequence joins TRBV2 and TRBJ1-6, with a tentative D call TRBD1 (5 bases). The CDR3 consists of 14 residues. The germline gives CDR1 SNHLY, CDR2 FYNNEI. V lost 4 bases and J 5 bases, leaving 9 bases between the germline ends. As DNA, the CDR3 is TGTGCCAGCAGTGGGTCAGGGAATAATTCACCCCTCCACTTT. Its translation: CASSGSGNNSPLHF.

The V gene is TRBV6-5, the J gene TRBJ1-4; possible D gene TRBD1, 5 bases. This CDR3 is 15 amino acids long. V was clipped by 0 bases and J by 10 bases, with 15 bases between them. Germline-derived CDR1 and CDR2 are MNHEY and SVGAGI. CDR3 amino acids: CASSYSIGAGGKLFF. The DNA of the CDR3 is TGTGCCAGCAGTTACTCAATAGGGGCCGGGGGAAAACTGTTTTTT.

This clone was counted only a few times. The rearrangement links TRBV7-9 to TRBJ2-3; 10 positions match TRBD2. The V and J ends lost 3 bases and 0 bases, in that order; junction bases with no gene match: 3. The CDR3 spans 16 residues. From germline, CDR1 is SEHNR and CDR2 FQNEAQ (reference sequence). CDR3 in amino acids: CASSFPTSGSTDTQYF. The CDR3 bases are TGTGCCAGCAGCTTTCCGACTAGCGGGAGCACAGATACGCAGTATTTT.

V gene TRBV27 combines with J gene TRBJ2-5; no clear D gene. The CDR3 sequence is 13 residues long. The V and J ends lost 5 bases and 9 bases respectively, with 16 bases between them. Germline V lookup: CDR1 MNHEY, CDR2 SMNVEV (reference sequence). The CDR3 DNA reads TGTGCCAGCAGTCCGGACCAAGTGGGGTCCCAGTACTTC. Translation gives CASSPDQVGSQYF.

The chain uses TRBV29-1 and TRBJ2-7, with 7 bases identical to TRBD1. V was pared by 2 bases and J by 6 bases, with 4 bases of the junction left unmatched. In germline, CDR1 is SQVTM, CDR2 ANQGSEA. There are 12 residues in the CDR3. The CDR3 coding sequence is TGCAGCGTTGAACAGGGGGAAGGCGAGCAGTACTTC. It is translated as CSVEQGEGEQYF.

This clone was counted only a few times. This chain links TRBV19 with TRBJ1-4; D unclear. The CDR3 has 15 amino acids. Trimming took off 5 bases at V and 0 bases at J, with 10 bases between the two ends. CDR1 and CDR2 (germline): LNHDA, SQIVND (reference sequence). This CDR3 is CASSPLGPTNEKLFF. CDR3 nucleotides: TGTGCCAGTAGTCCATTAGGACCAACTAATGAAAAACTGTTTTTT.

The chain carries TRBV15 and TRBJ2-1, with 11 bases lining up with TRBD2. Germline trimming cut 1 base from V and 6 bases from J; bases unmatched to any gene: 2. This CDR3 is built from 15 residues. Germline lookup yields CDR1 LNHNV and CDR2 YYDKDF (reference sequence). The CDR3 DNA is TGTGCCACCAGCAGAGTAGCGGGAGGGCCCAATGAGCAGTTCTTC. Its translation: CATSRVAGGPNEQFF. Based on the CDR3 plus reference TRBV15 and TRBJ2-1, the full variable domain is DAMVIQNPRYQVTQFGKPVTLSCSQTLNHNVMYWYQQKSSQAPKLLFHYYDKDFNNEADTPDNFQSRRPNTSFCFLDIRSPGLGDTAMYLCATSRVAGGPNEQFFGPGTRLTVL.

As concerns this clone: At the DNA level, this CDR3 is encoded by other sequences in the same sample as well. The CDR3 spells CASSDSSRGTEAFF. The CDR3 DNA is TGTGCCAGCAGTGACTCGTCCCGGGGCACTGAAGCTTTCTTT. J is TRBJ1-1 and V is TRBV6-4, with D uncertain. CDR3 length equals 14 residues. Germline loops: CDR1 MRHNA, CDR2 SNTAGT. V was trimmed by 0 bases and J by 4 bases, leaving 9 bases between them.

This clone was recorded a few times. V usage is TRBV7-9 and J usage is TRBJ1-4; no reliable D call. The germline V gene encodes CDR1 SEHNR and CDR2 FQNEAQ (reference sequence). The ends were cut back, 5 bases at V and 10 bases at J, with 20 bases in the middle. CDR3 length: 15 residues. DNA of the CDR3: TGTGCCAGCAGCCCTCACCTTCCTTCGGCTGCAAAACTGTTTTTT. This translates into CASSPHLPSAAKLFF.

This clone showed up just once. The CDR3 coding sequence is TGTGCCAGTAGTACAAAGAGGAACACTGAAGCTTTCTTT. Translation gives CASSTKRNTEAFF. The chain combines TRBV19 with TRBJ1-1; D is ambiguous. V lost 4 bases to trimming and J lost 1 base, with 7 bases between them. This CDR3 has 13 amino acids. Germline assignment: CDR1 LNHDA and CDR2 SQIVND (reference sequence).

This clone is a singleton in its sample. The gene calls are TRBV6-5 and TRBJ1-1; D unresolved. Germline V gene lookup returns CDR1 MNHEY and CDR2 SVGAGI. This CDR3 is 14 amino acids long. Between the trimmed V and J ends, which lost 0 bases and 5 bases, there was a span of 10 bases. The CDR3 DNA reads TGTGCCAGCAGTTACTCGATTAGTAGTACTGAAGCTTTCTTT. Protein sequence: CASSYSISSTEAFF.

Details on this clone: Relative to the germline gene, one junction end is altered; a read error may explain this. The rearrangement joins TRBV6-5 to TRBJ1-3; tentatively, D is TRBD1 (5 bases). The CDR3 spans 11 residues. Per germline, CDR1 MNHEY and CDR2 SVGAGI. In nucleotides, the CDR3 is TGTGCCAGCAGGGGGGGAAACACCATGTATTTT. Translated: CASRGGNTMYF.